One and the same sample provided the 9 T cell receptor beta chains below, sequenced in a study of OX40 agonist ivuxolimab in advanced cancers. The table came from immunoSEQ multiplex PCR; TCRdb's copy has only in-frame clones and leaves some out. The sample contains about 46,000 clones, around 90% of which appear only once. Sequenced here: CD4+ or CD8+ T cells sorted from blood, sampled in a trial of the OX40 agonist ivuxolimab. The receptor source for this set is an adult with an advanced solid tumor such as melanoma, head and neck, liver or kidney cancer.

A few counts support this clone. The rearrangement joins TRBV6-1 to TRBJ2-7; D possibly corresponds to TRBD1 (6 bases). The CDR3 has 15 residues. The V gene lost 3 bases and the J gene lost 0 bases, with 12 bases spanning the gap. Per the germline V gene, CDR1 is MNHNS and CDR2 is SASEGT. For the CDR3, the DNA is TGTGCCAGCAGTGACTCCAGGGGAATCTCCTACGAGCAGTACTTC. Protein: CASSDSRGISYEQYF.

CDR3 DNA: TGCAGCGTTGCACTGGAAAGCACTGAAGCTTTCTTT. Protein sequence: CSVALESTEAFF. The chain carries TRBV29-1 and TRBJ1-1, with D unclear. Trimming cost V 4 bases and J 4 bases, with 10 bases left between them. Germline CDR1 reads SQVTM; CDR2 reads ANQGSEA. This CDR3 contains 12 residues.

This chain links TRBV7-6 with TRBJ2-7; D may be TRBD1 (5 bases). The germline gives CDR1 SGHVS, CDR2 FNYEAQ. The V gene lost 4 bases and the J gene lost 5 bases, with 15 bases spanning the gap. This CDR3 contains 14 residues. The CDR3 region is CASSSRQLNDEQYF. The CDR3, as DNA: TGTGCCAGCAGCTCCCGACAGCTTAACGACGAGCAGTACTTC.

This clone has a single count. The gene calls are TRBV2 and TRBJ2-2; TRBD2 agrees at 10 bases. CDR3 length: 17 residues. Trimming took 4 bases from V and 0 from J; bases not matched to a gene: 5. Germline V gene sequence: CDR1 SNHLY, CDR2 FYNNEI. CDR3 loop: CASSGSGRAANTGELFF. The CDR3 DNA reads TGTGCCAGCAGTGGAAGCGGGAGGGCCGCGAACACCGGGGAGCTGTTTTTT.

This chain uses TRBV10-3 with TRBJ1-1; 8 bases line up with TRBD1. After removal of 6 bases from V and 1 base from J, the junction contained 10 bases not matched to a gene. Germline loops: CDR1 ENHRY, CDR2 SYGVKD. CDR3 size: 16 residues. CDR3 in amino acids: CAIRGDPTGANTEAFF. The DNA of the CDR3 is TGTGCCATCAGGGGGGACCCGACAGGGGCGAACACTGAAGCTTTCTTT.

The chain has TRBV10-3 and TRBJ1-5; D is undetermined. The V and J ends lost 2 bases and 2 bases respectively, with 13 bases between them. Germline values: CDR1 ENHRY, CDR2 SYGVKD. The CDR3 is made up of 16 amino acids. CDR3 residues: CAISEVRVTGNQPQHF. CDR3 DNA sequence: TGTGCCATCAGTGAGGTCCGGGTAACGGGCAATCAGCCCCAGCATTTT.

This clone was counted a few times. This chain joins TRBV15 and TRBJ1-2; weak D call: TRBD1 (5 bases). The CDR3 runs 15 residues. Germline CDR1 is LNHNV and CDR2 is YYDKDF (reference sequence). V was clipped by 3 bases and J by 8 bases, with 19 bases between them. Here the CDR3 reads CATSSPGRSIEGYTF. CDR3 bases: TGTGCCACCAGCAGCCCGGGACGCTCAATTGAGGGCTACACCTTC.

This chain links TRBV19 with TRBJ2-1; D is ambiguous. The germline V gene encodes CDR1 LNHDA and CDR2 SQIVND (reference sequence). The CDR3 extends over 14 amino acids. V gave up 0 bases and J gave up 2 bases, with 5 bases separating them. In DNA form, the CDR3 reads TGTGCCAGTAGTATAGAGGCACCCTACAATGAGCAGTTCTTC. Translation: CASSIEAPYNEQFF.

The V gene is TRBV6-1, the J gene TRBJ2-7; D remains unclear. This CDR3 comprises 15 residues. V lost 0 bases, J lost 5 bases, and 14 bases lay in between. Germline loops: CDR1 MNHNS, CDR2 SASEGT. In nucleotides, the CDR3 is TGTGCCAGCAGTGAAGCGCCTCCGGGCTTAGACGAGCAGTACTTC. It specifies CASSEAPPGLDEQYF.